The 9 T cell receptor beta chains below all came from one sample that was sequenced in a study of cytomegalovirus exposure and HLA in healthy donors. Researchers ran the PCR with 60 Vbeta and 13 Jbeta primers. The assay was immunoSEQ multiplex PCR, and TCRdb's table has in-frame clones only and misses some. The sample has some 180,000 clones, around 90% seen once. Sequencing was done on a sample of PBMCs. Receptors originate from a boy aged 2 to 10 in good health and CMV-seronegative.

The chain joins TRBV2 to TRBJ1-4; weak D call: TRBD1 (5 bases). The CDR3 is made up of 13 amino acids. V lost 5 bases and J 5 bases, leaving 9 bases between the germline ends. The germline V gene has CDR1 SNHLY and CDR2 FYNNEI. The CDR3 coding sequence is TGTGCCAGCAGTCTAGGGGTAAATGAAAAACTGTTTTTT. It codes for CASSLGVNEKLFF.

The CDR3 sequence is CASSYSPGNEKLFF. CDR3 DNA: TGTGCCAGCAGTTACTCGCCGGGGAATGAAAAACTGTTTTTT. The chain combines TRBV6-6 with TRBJ1-4; unclear D gene. Trimming took 0 bases from V and 5 from J, leaving 7 bases between them. The CDR3 has 14 amino acids. The germline V gene encodes CDR1 MNHNY and CDR2 SVGAGI (reference sequence).

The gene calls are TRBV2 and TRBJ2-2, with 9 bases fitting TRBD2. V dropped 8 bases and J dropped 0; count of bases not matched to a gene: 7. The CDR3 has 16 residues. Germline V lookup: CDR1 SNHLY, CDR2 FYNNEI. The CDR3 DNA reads TGTGCCAGCTCCCGGAGACTAGCGGCGAACACCGGGGAGCTGTTTTTT. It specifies CASSRRLAANTGELFF.

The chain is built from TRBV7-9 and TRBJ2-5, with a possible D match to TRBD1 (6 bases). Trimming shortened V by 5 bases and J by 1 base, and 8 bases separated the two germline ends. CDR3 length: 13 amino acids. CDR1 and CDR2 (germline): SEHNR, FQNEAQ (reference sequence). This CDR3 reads CASSLDSQETQYF. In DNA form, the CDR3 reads TGTGCCAGCAGCCTGGACAGCCAAGAGACCCAGTACTTC.

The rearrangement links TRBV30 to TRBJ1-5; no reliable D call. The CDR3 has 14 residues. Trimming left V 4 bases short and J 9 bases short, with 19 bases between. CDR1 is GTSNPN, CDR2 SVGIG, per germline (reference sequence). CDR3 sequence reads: CAWTGRGVYRPQHF. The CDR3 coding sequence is TGTGCCTGGACCGGCCGGGGTGTTTATCGGCCCCAGCATTTT.

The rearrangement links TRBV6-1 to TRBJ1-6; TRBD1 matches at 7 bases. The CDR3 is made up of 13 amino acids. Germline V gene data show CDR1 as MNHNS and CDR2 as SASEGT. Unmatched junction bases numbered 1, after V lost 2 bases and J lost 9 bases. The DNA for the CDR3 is TGTGCCAGCAGTGAACAGGGGGGTTCACCCCTCCACTTT. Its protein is CASSEQGGSPLHF.

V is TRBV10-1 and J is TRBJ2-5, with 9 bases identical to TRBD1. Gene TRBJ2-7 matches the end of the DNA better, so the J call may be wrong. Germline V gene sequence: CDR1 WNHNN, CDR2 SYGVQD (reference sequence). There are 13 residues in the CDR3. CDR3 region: CASSTGQGFEQYF. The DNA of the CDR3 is TGCGCCAGCTCTACGGGACAGGGTTTCGAGCAGTACTTC.

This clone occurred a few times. The CDR3 here is CASSEATGGAGKLFF. The CDR3 DNA reads TGTGCCAGCAGTGAAGCGACAGGGGGCGCCGGAAAACTGTTTTTT. The chain joins TRBV2 to TRBJ1-4; 10 nucleotides line up with TRBD1. Per the germline V gene, CDR1 is SNHLY and CDR2 is FYNNEI. V gave up 0 bases and J gave up 10 bases; unmatched junction bases: 5. This CDR3 has 15 residues.

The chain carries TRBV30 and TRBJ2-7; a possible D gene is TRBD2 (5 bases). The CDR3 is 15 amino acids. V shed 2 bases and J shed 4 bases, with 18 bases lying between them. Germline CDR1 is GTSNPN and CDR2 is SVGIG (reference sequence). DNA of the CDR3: TGTGCCTGGAGTTTGGACTCCTCGGCGCGTTACGAGCAGTACTTC. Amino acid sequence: CAWSLDSSARYEQYF.